These 10 T cell receptor beta chains came from one sample sequenced in a study of regulatory T cells in long-lasting Graves disease. Time point noted: newly diagnosed GD, antithyroid drugs for less than 3 months. The TCR library was made from RNA that had been extracted from PBMCs in TRIzol. Researchers made TCR beta libraries by using iRepertoire HTBI primers and running Arm-PCR on CDR3 regions. TCRdb analysed the multiplex PCR reads with MiXCR anew, one entry per CDR3 protein. The sample lists 530,000 or so distinct CDR3 sequences, roughly 14% occurring once. These same records also appear under a second study, on T cells in Graves' hyperthyroidism and ophthalmopathy.

The sequenced sample was peripheral blood mononuclear cells (PBMCs), obtained at new diagnosis, from a patient treated with antithyroid drugs. These receptors came from a man younger than 40 with Graves disease.

This clonotype was observed a handful of times. The J gene is TRBJ1-1, the V gene TRBV27; maybe TRBD1 (5 bases). The CDR3 covers 13 residues. From germline, CDR1 is MNHEY and CDR2 SMNVEV (reference sequence). Trimming pared 0 bases from V and 5 bases from J, leaving 7 bases between. CDR3 loop: CASSLSAGTEAFF. CDR3 DNA: TGTGCCAGCAGTTTATCGGCAGGGACTGAAGCTTTCTTT.

Ten or more counts support this clonotype. This chain uses TRBV3-1 with TRBJ2-1; TRBD1 matches at 7 bases. Per germline, CDR1 LGHDT and CDR2 YNNKEL (reference sequence). The CDR3 is 16 residues long. Trimming at V came to 5 bases and at J to 2 bases, leaving 9 bases not matched to a gene. CDR3 region: CASSNDRAATYNEQFF. CDR3 in DNA: TGTGCCAGCAGCAATGACAGGGCCGCTACCTACAATGAGCAGTTCTTC.

This rearrangement joins TRBV20-1 to TRBJ1-5; the match to TRBD1 covers 7 bases. CDR3 length equals 13 residues. With 5 bases clipped from V and 4 bases from J, the junction kept 5 bases outside the gene matches. Germline V CDR1 and CDR2: DFQATT, SNEGSKA (reference sequence). The DNA of the CDR3 is TGCAGTGCTCCCCGGGGACAGAATCAGCCCCAGCATTTT. This sequence encodes CSAPRGQNQPQHF.

This clonotype appeared a few times. The junction differs from germline at one of its ends, possibly a read error. The CDR3 nucleotides read TGTGCCACCAGTGACCCCGGACAGGGAGGGACTAATGGAAAACTGTTTTTT. Protein: CATSDPGQGGTNGKLFF. This sequence joins TRBV24-1 and TRBJ1-4; 8 bases match TRBD1. The CDR3 length is 17 residues. Germline CDR1 is KGHDR and CDR2 is SFDVKD.

As regards this clonotype: A much larger clone lies a single base off, so this may be a read error. V is TRBV27 and J is TRBJ2-5, with a weak D call TRBD2 (5 bases). Germline lookup yields CDR1 MNHEY and CDR2 SMNVEV (reference sequence). This CDR3 spans 18 amino acids. CDR3 amino acids: CASLKRSFRTMYQEIQYF. The CDR3 DNA follows: TGTGCCAGCCTCAAGCGGAGCTTTCGTACAATGTACCAAGAGATCCAGTACTTC.

This clonotype has only a few counts. The V call is TRBV20-1, the J call TRBJ2-2, with 10 bases that match TRBD2. Germline CDR1 DFQATT, CDR2 SNEGSKA (reference sequence). The ends lost 2 bases at V and 5 bases at J; junction bases unmatched: 2. This CDR3 has 14 amino acids. CDR3 sequence reads: CSARLAGDTGELFF. CDR3 sequence (DNA): TGCAGTGCTAGACTAGCGGGAGATACCGGGGAGCTGTTTTTT.

This clonotype has at least ten counts. The chain links TRBV6-1 to TRBJ1-6, with a possible D match to TRBD1 (6 bases). V lost 3 bases to trimming and J lost 5 bases, with 11 bases between them. Germline values: CDR1 MNHNS, CDR2 SASEGT. This CDR3 contains 15 residues. The DNA of the CDR3 is TGTGCCAGCAGTGAGACGGGGGGCAATAATTCACCCCTCCACTTT. Its protein product is CASSETGGNNSPLHF.

A few counts support this clonotype. Because the CDR3 is missing its conserved closing phenylalanine or tryptophan, this is likely a read error. Here the CDR3 DNA reads TGCAGTGCCCCACGGCGGACGGGTAACATCATGAACACTGAAGCTTTCCTT. This translates into CSAPRRTGNIMNTEAFL. This chain uses TRBV20-1 with TRBJ1-1; D not certain. The CDR3 covers 17 residues. Germline V gene sequence: CDR1 DFQATT, CDR2 SNEGSKA (reference sequence). Trimming removed 6 bases at V and 0 bases at J, with 23 bases between.

A remark on this clonotype: Germline and junction disagree at one end, which may indicate a read error. The V gene is TRBV6-1, the J gene TRBJ2-1; 10 nucleotides line up with TRBD2. The length of the CDR3 is 15 residues. From germline, CDR1 is MNHNS and CDR2 SASEGT. As DNA, the CDR3 is TGTGCCAGCAGTCCTAGCGGGAGAATCCACAATGGGCAGTTCTTC. This encodes CASSPSGRIHNGQFF.

In this sample, this clonotype turned up many times. V gene TRBV7-3 combines with J gene TRBJ2-1; 9 nucleotides line up with TRBD1. This CDR3 comprises 18 residues. Germline CDR1 reads SGHTA; CDR2 reads FQGTGA. J lost 8 bases, V lost 4 bases, and 18 bases had no gene match. CDR3 loop: CASSSAPYRGRRADEQFF. The CDR3, as DNA: TGTGCCAGCAGCTCCGCCCCCTACAGGGGGCGCCGGGCTGATGAGCAGTTCTTC.